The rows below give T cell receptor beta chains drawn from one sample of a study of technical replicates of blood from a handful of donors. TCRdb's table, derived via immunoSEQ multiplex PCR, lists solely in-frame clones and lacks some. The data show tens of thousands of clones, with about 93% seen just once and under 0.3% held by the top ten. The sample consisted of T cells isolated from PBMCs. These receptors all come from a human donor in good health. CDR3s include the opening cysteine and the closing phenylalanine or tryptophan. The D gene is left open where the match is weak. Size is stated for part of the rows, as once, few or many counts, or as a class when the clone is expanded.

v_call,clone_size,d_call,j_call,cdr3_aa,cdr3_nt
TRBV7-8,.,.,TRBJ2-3,CATHQVSSGAYGYF,TGTGCCACCCACCAGGTCTCCTCAGGGGCCTACGGGTATTTT
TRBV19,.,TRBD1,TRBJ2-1,CASSNGQDKIEQFF,TGTGCCAGTAGTAACGGACAGGATAAAATTGAGCAGTTCTTC
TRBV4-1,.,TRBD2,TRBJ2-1,CASSQDLAGGRNEQFF,TGCGCCAGCAGCCAAGATCTAGCGGGGGGCAGGAATGAGCAGTTCTTC
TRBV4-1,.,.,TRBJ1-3,CASSQDRDTIYF,TGCGCCAGCAGCCAAGATCGGGACACCATATATTTT
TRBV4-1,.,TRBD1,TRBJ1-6,CASSQGGQVSDNSPLHF,TGCGCCAGCAGCCAAGGGGGACAGGTATCGGATAATTCACCCCTCCACTTT
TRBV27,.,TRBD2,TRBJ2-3,CASSPARTSISTDTQYF,TGTGCCAGCAGTCCTGCCCGGACTAGTATTAGCACAGATACGCAGTATTTT
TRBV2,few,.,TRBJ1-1,CASTGIGDPEAFF,TGTGCCAGCACCGGGATTGGGGATCCTGAAGCTTTCTTT
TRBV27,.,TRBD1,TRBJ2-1,CASSPWTGDPNNEQFF,TGTGCCAGCAGTCCCTGGACAGGGGACCCTAACAATGAGCAGTTCTTC
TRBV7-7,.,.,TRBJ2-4,CASSWRNRLAKNIQYF,TGTGCCAGCAGCTGGCGGAACCGACTAGCCAAAAACATTCAGTACTTC
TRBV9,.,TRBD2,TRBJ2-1,CASSEDMGGYNEQFF,TGTGCCAGCAGCGAGGACATGGGAGGGTACAATGAGCAGTTCTTC
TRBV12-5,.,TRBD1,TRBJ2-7,CASGQGWNEQYF,TGTGCTAGTGGACAGGGGTGGAACGAGCAGTACTTC
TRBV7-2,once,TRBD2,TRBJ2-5,CASSPLLAGEETQYF,TGTGCCAGCAGCCCCCTACTAGCGGGAGAAGAGACCCAGTACTTC
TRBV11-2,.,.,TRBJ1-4,CASSSTYGGVQLFF,TGTGCCAGCAGCTCCACCTACGGGGGGGTGCAACTGTTTTTT
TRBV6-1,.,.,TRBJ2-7,CASSERGASRYEQYF,TGTGCCAGCAGTGAACGGGGGGCGTCTCGGTACGAGCAGTACTTC
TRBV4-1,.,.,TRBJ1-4,CASSQESTVATNEKLFF,TGCGCCAGCAGCCAAGAATCGACAGTTGCAACTAATGAAAAACTGTTTTTT
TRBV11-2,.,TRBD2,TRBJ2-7,CASSFTSGPREQYF,TGTGCCAGCAGCTTTACTAGCGGGCCTCGGGAGCAGTACTTC
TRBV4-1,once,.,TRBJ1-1,CASSLRSGAREAFF,TGCGCCAGCAGCCTGAGAAGCGGGGCCAGGGAAGCTTTCTTT
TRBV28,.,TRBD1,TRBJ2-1,CASTLGQGVNNEQFF,TGTGCCAGCACCCTGGGACAGGGGGTCAACAATGAGCAGTTCTTC
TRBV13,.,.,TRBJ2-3,CASSLSTPRSGPLDTQYF,TGTGCCAGCAGCTTGTCCACCCCCCGCTCAGGGCCACTGGATACGCAGTATTTT
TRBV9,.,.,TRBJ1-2,CASSVGTRGDYGYTF,TGTGCCAGCAGCGTAGGGACCCGGGGGGACTATGGCTACACCTTC
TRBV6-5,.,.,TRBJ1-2,CASRGAHYGYTF,TGTGCCAGCAGAGGGGCTCACTATGGCTACACCTTC
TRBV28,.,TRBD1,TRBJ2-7,CASRRTGAHYEQYF,TGTGCCAGCAGAAGGACAGGGGCCCACTACGAGCAGTACTTC
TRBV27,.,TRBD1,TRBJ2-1,CASSFEQGWNEQFF,TGTGCCAGCAGTTTCGAACAGGGGTGGAATGAGCAGTTCTTC
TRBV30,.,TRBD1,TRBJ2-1,CAWNSGGYNEQFF,TGTGCCTGGAACTCAGGGGGATACAATGAGCAGTTCTTC
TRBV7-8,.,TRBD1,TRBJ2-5,CASSLWTGGRMETQYF,TGTGCCAGCAGCCTTTGGACAGGGGGTAGGATGGAGACCCAGTACTTC
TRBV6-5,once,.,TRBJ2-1,CASSGAGEQFF,TGTGCCAGCAGTGGGGCTGGGGAGCAGTTCTTC
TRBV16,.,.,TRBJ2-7,CASSQSRATYEQYF,TGTGCCAGCAGCCAATCGCGGGCAACCTACGAGCAGTACTTC
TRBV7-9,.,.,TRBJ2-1,CASSPRLSRYNEQFF,TGTGCCAGCAGCCCTAGACTTAGTCGATACAATGAGCAGTTCTTC
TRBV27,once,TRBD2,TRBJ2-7,CASSLSGTSGSYEQYF,TGTGCCAGCAGTTTATCGGGGACTAGCGGGAGTTACGAGCAGTACTTC
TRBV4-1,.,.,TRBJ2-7,CASSQDTRDYEQYF,TGCGCCAGCAGCCAAGATACGAGGGACTACGAGCAGTACTTC
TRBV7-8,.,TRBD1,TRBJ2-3,CASSLVPQGGTDTQYF,TGTGCCAGCAGCTTAGTTCCACAGGGGGGCACAGATACGCAGTATTTT
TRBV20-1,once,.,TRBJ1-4,CSANQREKLFF,TGCAGTGCGAATCAACGGGAAAAACTGTTTTTT
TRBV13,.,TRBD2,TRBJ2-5,CASSLTSGSWETQYF,TGTGCCAGCAGCTTAACTAGCGGGAGCTGGGAGACCCAGTACTTC
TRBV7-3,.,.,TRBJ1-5,CASSQGFDQPQHF,TGTGCCAGCAGCCAGGGATTCGATCAGCCCCAGCATTTT
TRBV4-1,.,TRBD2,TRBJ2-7,CASSASTSGSIEQYF,TGCGCCAGCAGCGCTTCGACTAGCGGGTCTATCGAGCAGTACTTC
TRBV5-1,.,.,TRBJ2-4,CASSYDRAKNIQYF,TGCGCCAGCAGCTATGACAGAGCCAAAAACATTCAGTACTTC
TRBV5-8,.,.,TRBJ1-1,CASRYSGQMNTEAFF,TGTGCCAGCAGATACTCTGGGCAAATGAACACTGAAGCTTTCTTT
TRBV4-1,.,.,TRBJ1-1,CASSQVFRGQKNTEAFF,TGCGCCAGCAGCCAAGTTTTTCGAGGGCAGAAGAACACTGAAGCTTTCTTT
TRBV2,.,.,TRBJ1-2,CASLDRRQGYGYTF,TGTGCCAGCTTGGACCGAAGGCAGGGGTATGGCTACACCTTC
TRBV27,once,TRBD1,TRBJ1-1,CASSPTGGWTEAFF,TGTGCCAGCAGTCCTACAGGGGGTTGGACTGAAGCTTTCTTT
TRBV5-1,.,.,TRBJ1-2,CASREGDYGYTF,TGCGCCAGCCGGGAGGGGGACTATGGCTACACCTTC
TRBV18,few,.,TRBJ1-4,CASSPGSGSYEKLFF,TGTGCCAGCTCACCAGGCTCAGGGTCTTATGAAAAACTGTTTTTT
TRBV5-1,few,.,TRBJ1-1,CASRSVTEAFF,TGCGCCAGCAGGTCGGTAACTGAAGCTTTCTTT
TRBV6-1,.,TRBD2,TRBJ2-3,CASSEWTSGNPQDTQYF,TGTGCCAGCAGTGAGTGGACTAGCGGGAATCCCCAAGATACGCAGTATTTT
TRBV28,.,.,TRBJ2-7,CASSLIAGPFPEQYF,TGTGCCAGCAGTTTGATAGCAGGGCCTTTCCCCGAGCAGTACTTC
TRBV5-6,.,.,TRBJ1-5,CASSLGVAGNQPQHF,TGTGCCAGCAGCTTGGGTGTTGCGGGGAATCAGCCCCAGCATTTT
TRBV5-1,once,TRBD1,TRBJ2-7,CASSWDRPYEQYF,TGCGCCAGCAGCTGGGACAGGCCCTACGAGCAGTACTTC
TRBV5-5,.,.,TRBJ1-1,CASSGRGRWDTEAFF,TGTGCCAGCAGCGGGAGGGGCCGATGGGACACTGAAGCTTTCTTT
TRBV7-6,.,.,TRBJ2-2,CASSRYRKTGELFF,TGTGCCAGCAGCCGTTACAGGAAAACCGGGGAGCTGTTTTTT
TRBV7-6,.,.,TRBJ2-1,CASSQNSLGDFNEQFF,TGTGCCAGCAGCCAAAACAGCCTAGGGGATTTCAATGAGCAGTTCTTC
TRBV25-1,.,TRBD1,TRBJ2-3,CASSARDRGSDTQYF,TGTGCCAGCAGTGCCCGGGACAGGGGATCAGATACGCAGTATTTT
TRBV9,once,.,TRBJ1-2,CASSVAVVANYGYTF,TGTGCCAGCAGCGTAGCGGTCGTGGCTAACTATGGCTACACCTTC
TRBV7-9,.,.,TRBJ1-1,CASSLGGGTEAFF,TGTGCCAGCAGCTTAGGGGGAGGCACTGAAGCTTTCTTT